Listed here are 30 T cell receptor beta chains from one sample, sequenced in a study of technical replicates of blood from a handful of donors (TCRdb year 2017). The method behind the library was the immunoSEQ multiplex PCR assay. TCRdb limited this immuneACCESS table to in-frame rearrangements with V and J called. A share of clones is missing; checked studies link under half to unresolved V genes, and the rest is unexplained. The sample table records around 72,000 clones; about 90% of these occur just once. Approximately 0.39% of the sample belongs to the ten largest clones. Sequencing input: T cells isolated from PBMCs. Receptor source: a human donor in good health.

CDR3 nucleotides: TGTGCCAGCACATCGAGGGATGGGAAGCAGTACTTC. Protein product: CASTSRDGKQYF. The V call is TRBV5-5, the J call TRBJ2-7; D is possibly TRBD2 (5 bases). The CDR3 has 12 residues. V shed 6 bases and J shed 8 bases, with 15 bases lying between them. CDR1 and CDR2 (germline): SGHKS, YYEKEE (reference sequence).

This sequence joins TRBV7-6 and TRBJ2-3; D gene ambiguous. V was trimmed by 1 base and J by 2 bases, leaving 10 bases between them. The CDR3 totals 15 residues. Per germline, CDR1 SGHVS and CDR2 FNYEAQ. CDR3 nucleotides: TGTGCCAGCAGCTTAGGTAGCACCTTCACAGATACGCAGTATTTT. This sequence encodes CASSLGSTFTDTQYF.

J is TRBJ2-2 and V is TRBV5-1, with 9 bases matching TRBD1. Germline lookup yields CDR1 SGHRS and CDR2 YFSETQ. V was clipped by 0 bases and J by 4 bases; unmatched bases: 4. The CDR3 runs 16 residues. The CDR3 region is CASSLETGGGTGELFF. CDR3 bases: TGCGCCAGCAGCTTGGAAACAGGGGGCGGCACCGGGGAGCTGTTTTTT.

The CDR3 is CASSHPLGEQYF. CDR3 DNA: TGTGCCAGCAGCCATCCCCTCGGGGAGCAGTACTTC. The rearrangement links TRBV4-2 to TRBJ2-7; D is unclear. This CDR3 is built from 12 residues. Germline V gives CDR1 LGHNA, CDR2 YNFKEQ. With 3 bases removed from V and 7 bases from J, the gap between germline ends came to 10 bases.

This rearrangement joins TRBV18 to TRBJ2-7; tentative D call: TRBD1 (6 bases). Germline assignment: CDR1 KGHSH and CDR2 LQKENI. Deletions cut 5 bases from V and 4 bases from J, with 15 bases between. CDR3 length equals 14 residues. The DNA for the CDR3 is TGTGCCAGCTCAATTATCGAACAGGGATACGAGCAGTACTTC. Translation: CASSIIEQGYEQYF.

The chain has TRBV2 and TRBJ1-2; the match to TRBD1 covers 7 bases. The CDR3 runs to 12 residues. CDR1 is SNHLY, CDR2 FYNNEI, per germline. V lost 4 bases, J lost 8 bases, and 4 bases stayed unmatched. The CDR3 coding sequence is TGTGCCAGCAGTGGACAGGGCCACGGCTACACCTTC. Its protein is CASSGQGHGYTF.

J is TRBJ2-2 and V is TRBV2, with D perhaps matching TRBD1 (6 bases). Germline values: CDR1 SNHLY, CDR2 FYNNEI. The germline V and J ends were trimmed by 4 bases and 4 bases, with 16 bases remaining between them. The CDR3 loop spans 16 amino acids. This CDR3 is CASSGVYHRATGELFF. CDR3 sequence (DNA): TGTGCCAGCAGTGGGGTCTATCACAGGGCCACCGGGGAGCTGTTTTTT. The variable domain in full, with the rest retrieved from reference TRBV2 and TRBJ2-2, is EPEVTQTPSHQVTQMGQEVILRCVPISNHLYFYWYRQILGQKVEFLVSFYNNEISEKSEIFDDQFSVERPDGSNFTLKIRSTKLEDSAMYFCASSGVYHRATGELFFGEGSRLTVL.

DNA of the CDR3: TGTGCCAGCAGCGTAGGAGGACTAGCGGCCTCCTACAATGAGCAGTTCTTC. This codes for CASSVGGLAASYNEQFF. This rearrangement joins TRBV9 to TRBJ2-1, with 10 nucleotides matching TRBD2. Trimming removed 0 bases from V and 0 bases from J; junction bases left unmatched: 3. This CDR3 comprises 17 residues. Germline CDR1 is SGDLS and CDR2 is YYNGEE. Drawing the rest from reference TRBV9 and TRBJ2-1, the complete variable domain is DSGVTQTPKHLITATGQRVTLRCSPRSGDLSVYWYQQSLDQGLQFLIQYYNGEERAKGNILERFSAQQFPDLHSELNLSSLELGDSALYFCASSVGGLAASYNEQFFGPGTRLTVL.

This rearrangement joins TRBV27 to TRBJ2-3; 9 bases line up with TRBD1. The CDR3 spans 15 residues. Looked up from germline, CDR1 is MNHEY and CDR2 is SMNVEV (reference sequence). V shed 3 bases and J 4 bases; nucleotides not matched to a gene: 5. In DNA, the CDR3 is TGTGCCAGCAGTTTTGCGGGACAGGGAGCAGATACGCAGTATTTT. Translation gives CASSFAGQGADTQYF.

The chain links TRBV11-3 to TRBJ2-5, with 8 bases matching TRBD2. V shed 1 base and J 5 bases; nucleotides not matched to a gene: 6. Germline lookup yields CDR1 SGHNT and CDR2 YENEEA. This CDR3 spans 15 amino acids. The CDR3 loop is CASSLVLAGLETQYF. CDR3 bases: TGTGCCAGCAGCTTAGTCCTAGCGGGCTTGGAGACCCAGTACTTC.

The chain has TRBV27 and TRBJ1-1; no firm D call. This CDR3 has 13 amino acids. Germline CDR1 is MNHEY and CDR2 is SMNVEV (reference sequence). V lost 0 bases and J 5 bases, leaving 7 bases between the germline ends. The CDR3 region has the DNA TGTGCCAGCAGTTTATCGATGAGGACTGAAGCTTTCTTT. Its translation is CASSLSMRTEAFF.

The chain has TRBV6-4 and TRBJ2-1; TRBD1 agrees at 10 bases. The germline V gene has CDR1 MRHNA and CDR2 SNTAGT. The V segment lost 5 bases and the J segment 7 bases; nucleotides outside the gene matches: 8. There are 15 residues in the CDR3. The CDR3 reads CASSLTGGLGNEQFF. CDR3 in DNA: TGTGCCAGCAGTCTGACAGGGGGCCTTGGGAATGAGCAGTTCTTC.

The CDR3 coding sequence is TGTGCCAGCGGGGGAGGGGGTGACGAGACCCAGTACTTC. Translated: CASGGGGDETQYF. The genes are TRBV19 and TRBJ2-5, with a weak D call TRBD2 (7 bases). Germline CDR1 and CDR2: LNHDA and SQIVND (reference sequence). The CDR3 consists of 13 residues. V dropped 9 bases and J dropped 5 bases, with 16 bases sitting between them.

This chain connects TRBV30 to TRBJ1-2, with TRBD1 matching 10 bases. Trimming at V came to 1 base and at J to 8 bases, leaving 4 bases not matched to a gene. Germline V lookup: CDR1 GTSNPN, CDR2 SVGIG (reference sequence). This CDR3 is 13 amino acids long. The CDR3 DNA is TGTGCCTGGAGTGCAGGGGACAGGGGCGGCTACACCTTC. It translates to CAWSAGDRGGYTF.

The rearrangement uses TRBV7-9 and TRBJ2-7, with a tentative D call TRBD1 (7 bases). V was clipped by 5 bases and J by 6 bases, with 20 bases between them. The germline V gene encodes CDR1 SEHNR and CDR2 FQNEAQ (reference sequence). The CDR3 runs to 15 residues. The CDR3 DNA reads TGTGCCAGCAGCGGTCCTCAGGGGGGAGTTAGCGAGCAGTACTTC. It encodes CASSGPQGGVSEQYF.

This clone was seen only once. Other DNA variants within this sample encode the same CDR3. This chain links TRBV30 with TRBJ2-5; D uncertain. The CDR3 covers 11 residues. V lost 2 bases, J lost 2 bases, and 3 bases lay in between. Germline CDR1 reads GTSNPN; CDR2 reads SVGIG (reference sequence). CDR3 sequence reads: CAWSPQETQYF. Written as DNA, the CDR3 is TGTGCCTGGAGTCCACAAGAGACCCAGTACTTC.

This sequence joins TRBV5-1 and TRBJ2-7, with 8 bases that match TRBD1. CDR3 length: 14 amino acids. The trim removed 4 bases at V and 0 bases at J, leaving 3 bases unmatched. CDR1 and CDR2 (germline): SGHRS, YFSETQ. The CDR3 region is CASSPGGISYEQYF. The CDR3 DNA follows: TGCGCCAGCAGCCCAGGGGGCATCTCCTACGAGCAGTACTTC.

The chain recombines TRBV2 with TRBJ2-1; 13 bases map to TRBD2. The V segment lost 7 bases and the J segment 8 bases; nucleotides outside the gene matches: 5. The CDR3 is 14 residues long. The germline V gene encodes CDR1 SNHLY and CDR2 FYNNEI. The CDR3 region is CASNGLAGVYEQFF. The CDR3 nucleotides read TGTGCCAGCAACGGACTAGCGGGAGTCTATGAGCAGTTCTTC.

CDR3 sequence (DNA): TGTGCCAGCAGTGACAGTAACTATGGCTACACCTTC. Its protein is CASSDSNYGYTF. V is TRBV6-1 and J is TRBJ1-2; D gene uncertain. Germline V gives CDR1 MNHNS, CDR2 SASEGT. Trimming shortened V by 3 bases and J by 1 base, and 3 bases separated the two germline ends. CDR3 length: 12 amino acids.

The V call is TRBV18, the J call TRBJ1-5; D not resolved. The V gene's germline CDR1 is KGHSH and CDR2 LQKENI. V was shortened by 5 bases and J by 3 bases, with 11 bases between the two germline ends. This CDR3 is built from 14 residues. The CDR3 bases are TGTGCCAGCTCATCCAGCGAGGTCAATCAGCCCCAGCATTTT. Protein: CASSSSEVNQPQHF.

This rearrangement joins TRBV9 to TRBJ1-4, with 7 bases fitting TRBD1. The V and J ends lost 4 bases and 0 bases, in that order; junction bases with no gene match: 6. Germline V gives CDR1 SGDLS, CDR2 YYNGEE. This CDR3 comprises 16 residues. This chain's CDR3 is CASSFGQDATNEKLFF. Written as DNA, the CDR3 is TGTGCCAGCAGCTTTGGACAGGATGCAACTAATGAAAAACTGTTTTTT.

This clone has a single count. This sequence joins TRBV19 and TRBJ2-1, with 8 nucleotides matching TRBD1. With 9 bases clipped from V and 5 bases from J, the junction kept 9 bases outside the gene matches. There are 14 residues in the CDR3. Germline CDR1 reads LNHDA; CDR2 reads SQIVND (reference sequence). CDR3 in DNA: TGTGCCAGCCGGAGACAGGGGAACAACAATGAGCAGTTCTTC. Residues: CASRRQGNNNEQFF.

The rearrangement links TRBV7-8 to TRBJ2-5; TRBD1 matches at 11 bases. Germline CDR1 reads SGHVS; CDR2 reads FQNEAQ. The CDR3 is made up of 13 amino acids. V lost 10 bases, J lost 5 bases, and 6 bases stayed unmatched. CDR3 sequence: CAIWTGGEETQYF. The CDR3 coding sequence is TGTGCCATATGGACAGGGGGCGAGGAGACCCAGTACTTC.

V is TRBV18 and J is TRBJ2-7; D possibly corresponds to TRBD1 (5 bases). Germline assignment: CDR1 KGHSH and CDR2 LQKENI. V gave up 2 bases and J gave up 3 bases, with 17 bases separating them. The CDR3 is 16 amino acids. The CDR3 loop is CASSPFPGYGNYEQYF. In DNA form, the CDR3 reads TGTGCCAGCTCACCATTCCCAGGGTATGGTAACTACGAGCAGTACTTC.

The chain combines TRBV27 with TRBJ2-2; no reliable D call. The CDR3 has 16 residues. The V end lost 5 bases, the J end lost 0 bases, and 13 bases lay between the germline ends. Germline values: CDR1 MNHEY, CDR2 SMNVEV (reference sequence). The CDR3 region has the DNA TGTGCCAGCAGTCCCGAGACTCCATCGAACACCGGGGAGCTGTTTTTT. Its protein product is CASSPETPSNTGELFF.

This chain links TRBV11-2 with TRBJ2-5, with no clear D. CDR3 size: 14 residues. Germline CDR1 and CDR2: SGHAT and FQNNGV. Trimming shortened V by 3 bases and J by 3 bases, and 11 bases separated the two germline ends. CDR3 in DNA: TGTGCCAGCAGCTTGAGGAGACGAGAAGAGACCCAGTACTTC. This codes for CASSLRRREETQYF.

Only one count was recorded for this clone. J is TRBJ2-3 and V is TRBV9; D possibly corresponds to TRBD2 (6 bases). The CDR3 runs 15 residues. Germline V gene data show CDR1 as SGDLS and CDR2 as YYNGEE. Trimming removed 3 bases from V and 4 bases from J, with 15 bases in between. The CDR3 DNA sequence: TGTGCCAGCAGCGCGGATCCGGGACTCCCAGATACGCAGTATTTT. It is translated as CASSADPGLPDTQYF.

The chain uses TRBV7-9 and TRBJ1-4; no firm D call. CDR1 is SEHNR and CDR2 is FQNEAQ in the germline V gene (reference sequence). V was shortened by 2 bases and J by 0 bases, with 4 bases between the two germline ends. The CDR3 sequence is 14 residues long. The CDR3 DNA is TGTGCCAGCAGCTTACAGGCAACTAATGAAAAACTGTTTTTT. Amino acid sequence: CASSLQATNEKLFF.

CDR3 sequence reads: CASSSGLGGYTF. CDR3 coding DNA: TGTGCCAGCAGCTCCGGACTGGGGGGCTACACCTTC. The V gene is TRBV11-3, the J gene TRBJ1-2; D call uncertain. Germline V gene data show CDR1 as SGHNT and CDR2 as YENEEA. The CDR3 extends over 12 amino acids. V was pared by 4 bases and J by 8 bases, with 11 bases between.

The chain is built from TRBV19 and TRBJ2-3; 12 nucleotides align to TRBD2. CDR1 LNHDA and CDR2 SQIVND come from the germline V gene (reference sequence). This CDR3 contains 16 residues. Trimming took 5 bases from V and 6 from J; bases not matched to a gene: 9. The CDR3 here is CASSLRLAGVLDTQYF. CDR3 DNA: TGTGCCAGTAGTTTGAGACTAGCGGGAGTCCTTGATACGCAGTATTTT.